This entry is about one TCR beta chain. These data belong to a study of blood T cell repertoires in COVID-19. Study information: Whether acute or convalescent, the COVID-19 samples came from the United States, Italy and Spain.

Per the original methods: From reference gene primer amplification, estimates of nucleated cell counts were derived. Data came from immunoSEQ multiplex PCR; TCRdb stores just in-frame clones and leaves some out. V, J and clone size reflect that table, while D and trimming were determined from the DNA. The profile covers fewer than 65,000 clones, with about four fifths appearing a single time and about 25% taken by the ten largest. The sample taken for sequencing was peripheral blood. The receptor was derived from a human donor in a cohort sampled during active COVID-19.

The CDR3 loop reads CASSTVNEQFF. CDR3 nucleotides: TGTGCCAGCAGTACTGTCAATGAGCAGTTCTTC. The chain links TRBV28 to TRBJ2-1; D unclear. Trimming took 5 bases from V and 6 from J, leaving 5 bases between them. The length of the CDR3 is 11 residues. Germline V gives CDR1 MDHEN, CDR2 SYDVKM.